The 2 T cell receptor beta chains reported below all come from one sample, sequenced in a study of OX40 agonist ivuxolimab in advanced cancers. Libraries were prepared by immunoSEQ multiplex PCR; TCRdb keeps only in-frame clonotypes and omits some of them. This table has about 40,000 clones, 80% to 90% appearing once. The sample here was CD4+ or CD8+ T cells sorted from blood, taken in a trial of the OX40 agonist ivuxolimab. The receptor set was obtained from an adult with an advanced solid tumor such as melanoma, head and neck, liver or kidney cancer.

This clone has just one count. The chain has TRBV7-9 and TRBJ2-7; 12 bases line up with TRBD2. This CDR3 is built from 15 residues. Germline CDR1 reads SEHNR; CDR2 reads FQNEAQ (reference sequence). The V and J ends lost 4 bases and 2 bases, in that order; junction bases with no gene match: 3. CDR3: CASSSTSGGPYEQYF. The CDR3 DNA sequence: TGTGCCAGCAGCTCTACTAGCGGGGGGCCCTACGAGCAGTACTTC.

The gene calls are TRBV13 and TRBJ1-2, with D possibly matching TRBD1 (5 bases). This CDR3 has 16 residues. Germline assignment: CDR1 PRHDT and CDR2 FYEKMQ (reference sequence). Trimming left V 7 bases short and J 2 bases short, with 20 bases between. The CDR3 region is CASILGRPRGNYGYTF. The CDR3 DNA reads TGTGCCAGCATACTGGGGCGCCCTCGGGGGAACTATGGCTACACCTTC.